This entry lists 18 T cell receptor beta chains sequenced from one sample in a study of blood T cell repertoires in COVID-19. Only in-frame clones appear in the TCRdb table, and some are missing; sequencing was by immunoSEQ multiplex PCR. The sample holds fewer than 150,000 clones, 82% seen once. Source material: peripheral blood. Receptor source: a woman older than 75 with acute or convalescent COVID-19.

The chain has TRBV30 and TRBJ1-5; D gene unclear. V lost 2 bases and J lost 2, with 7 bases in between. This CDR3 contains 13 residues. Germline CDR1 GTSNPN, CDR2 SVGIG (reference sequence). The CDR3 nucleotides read TGTGCCTGGAGTATCCTACGCAATCAGCCCCAGCATTTT. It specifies CAWSILRNQPQHF.

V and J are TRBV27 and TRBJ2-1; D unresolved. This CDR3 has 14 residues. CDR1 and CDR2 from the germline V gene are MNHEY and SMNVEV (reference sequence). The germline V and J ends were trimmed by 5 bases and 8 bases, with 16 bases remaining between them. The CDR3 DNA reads TGTGCCAGCAGTCCAAATTCTGAGTACGATGAGCAGTTCTTC. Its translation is CASSPNSEYDEQFF.

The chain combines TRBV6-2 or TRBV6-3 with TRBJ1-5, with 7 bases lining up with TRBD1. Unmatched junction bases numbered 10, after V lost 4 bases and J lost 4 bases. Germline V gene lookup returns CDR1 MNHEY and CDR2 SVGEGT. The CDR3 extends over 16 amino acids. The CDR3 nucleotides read TGTGCCAGCAGTTCCCTCTTTTGGGACAGAAATCAGCCCCAGCATTTT. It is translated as CASSSLFWDRNQPQHF.

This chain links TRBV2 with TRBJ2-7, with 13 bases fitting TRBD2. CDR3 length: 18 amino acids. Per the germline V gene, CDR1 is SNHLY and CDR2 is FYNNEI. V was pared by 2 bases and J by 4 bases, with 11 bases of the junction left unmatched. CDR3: CASSEWHPGTSGTYEQYF. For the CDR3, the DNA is TGTGCCAGCAGTGAATGGCACCCCGGGACTAGCGGGACATACGAGCAGTACTTC.

CDR3 region: CASSLFGGLAGGNEQFF. CDR3 bases: TGTGCCAGCAGTTTATTTGGCGGACTAGCGGGGGGCAATGAGCAGTTCTTC. This chain connects TRBV27 to TRBJ2-1; 14 nucleotides agree with TRBD2. CDR1 is MNHEY, CDR2 SMNVEV, per germline (reference sequence). Trimming cost V 1 base and J 6 bases; bases outside gene matches: 5. The CDR3 consists of 17 residues.

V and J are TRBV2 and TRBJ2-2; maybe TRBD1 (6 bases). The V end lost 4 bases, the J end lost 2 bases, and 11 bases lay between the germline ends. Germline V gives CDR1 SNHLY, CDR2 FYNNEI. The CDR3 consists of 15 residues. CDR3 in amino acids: CASSGGRGNTGELFF. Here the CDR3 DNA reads TGTGCCAGCAGTGGAGGCAGGGGAAACACCGGGGAGCTGTTTTTT. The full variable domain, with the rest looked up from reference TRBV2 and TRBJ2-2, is EPEVTQTPSHQVTQMGQEVILRCVPISNHLYFYWYRQILGQKVEFLVSFYNNEISEKSEIFDDQFSVERPDGSNFTLKIRSTKLEDSAMYFCASSGGRGNTGELFFGEGSRLTVL.

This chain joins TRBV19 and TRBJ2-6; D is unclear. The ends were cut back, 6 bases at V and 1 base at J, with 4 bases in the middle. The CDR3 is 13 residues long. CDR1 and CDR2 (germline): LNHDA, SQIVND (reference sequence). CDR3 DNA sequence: TGTGCCAGTAGCCTATCTGGGGCCAACGTCCTGACTTTC. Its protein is CASSLSGANVLTF.

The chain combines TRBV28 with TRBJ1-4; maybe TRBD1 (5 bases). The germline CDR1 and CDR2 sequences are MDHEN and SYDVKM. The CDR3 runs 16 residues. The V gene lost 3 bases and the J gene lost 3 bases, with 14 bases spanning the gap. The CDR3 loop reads CASSFPSGPSNEKLFF. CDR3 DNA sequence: TGTGCCAGCAGTTTTCCCTCAGGGCCATCTAATGAAAAACTGTTTTTT.

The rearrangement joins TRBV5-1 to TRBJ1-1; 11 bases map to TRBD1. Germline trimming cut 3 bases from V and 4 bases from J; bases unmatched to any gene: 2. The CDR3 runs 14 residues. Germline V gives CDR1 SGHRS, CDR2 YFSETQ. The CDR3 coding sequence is TGCGCCAGCAGCTGGGGGACAGGGGGCACTGAAGCTTTCTTT. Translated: CASSWGTGGTEAFF.

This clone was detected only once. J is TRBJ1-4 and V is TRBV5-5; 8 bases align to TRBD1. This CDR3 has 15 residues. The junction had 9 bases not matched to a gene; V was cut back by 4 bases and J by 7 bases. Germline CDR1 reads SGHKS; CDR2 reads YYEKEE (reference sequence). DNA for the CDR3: TGTGCCAGCAGCGGGCAGGGGGCAACGTTTGAAAAACTGTTTTTT. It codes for CASSGQGATFEKLFF.

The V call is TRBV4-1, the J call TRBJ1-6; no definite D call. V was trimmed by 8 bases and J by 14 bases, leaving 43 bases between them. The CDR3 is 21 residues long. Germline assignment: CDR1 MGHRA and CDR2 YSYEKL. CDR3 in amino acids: CASGFRPFSSGRSFLHRALHF. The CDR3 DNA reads TGCGCCAGCGGGTTCCGGCCATTCAGTAGCGGCAGATCTTTCCTCCACCGAGCCCTCCACTTT.

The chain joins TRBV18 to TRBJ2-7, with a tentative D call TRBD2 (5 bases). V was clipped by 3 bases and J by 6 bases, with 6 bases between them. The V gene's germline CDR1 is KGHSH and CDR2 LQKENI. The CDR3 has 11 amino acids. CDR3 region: CASSPGSEQYF. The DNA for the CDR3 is TGTGCCAGCTCACCGGGGAGCGAGCAGTACTTC.

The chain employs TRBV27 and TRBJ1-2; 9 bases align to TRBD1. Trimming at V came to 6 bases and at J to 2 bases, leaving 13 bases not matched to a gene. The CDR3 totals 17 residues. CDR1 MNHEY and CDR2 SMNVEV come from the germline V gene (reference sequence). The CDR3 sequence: CASRLGGGTGQNYGYTF. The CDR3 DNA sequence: TGTGCCAGCAGATTAGGAGGAGGGACAGGGCAAAACTATGGCTACACCTTC.

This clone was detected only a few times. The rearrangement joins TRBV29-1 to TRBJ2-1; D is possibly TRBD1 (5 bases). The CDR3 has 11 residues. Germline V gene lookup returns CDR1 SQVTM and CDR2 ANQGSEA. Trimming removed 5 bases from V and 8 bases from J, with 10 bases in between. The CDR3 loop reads CSVLGADEQFF. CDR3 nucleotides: TGCAGCGTTCTTGGGGCCGATGAGCAGTTCTTC.

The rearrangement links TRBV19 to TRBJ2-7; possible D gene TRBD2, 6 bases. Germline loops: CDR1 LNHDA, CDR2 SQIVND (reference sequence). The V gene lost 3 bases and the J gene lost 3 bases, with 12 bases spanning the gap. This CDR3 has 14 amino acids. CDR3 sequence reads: CASSMRLAYYEQYF. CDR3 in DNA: TGTGCCAGTAGTATGCGGCTAGCGTACTACGAGCAGTACTTC.

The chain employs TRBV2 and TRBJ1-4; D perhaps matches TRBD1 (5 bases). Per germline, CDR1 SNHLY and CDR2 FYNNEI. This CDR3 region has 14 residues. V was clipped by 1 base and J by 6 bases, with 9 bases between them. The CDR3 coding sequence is TGTGCCAGCAGTGAAGGCAGGGTGGATGAAAAACTGTTTTTT. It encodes CASSEGRVDEKLFF. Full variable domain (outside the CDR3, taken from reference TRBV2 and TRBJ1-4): EPEVTQTPSHQVTQMGQEVILRCVPISNHLYFYWYRQILGQKVEFLVSFYNNEISEKSEIFDDQFSVERPDGSNFTLKIRSTKLEDSAMYFCASSEGRVDEKLFFGSGTQLSVL.

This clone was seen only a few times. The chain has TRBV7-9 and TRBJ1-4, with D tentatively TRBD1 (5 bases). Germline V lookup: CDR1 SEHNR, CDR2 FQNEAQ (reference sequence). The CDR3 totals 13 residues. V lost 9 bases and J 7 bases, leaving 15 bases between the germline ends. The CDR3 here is CASGGAWSEKLFF. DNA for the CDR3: TGTGCCAGTGGAGGGGCCTGGAGTGAAAAACTGTTTTTT.

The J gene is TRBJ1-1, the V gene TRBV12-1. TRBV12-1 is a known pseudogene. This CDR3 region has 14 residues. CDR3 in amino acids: CASSFDGGNTEAFF. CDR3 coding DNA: TGTGCCAGCAGCTTTGATGGCGGAAACACTGAAGCTTTCTTT.